This record concerns one T cell receptor beta chain sequence. This entry belongs to a study of blood T cell repertoires in COVID-19. Study details: Researchers got acute and convalescent COVID-19 samples from the United States, Italy and Spain. PBMCs, B-cell-depleted T cells, or T cells were the source of the cDNA or gDNA that made up the material.

As originally analysed: Amplification of reference gene primers provided the estimated nucleated cell counts. Data came from immunoSEQ multiplex PCR; TCRdb stores just in-frame clones and leaves some out. That table supplies the V and J calls and clone size; D and trimming were determined from the DNA. The table records about 220,000 clones, 65% to 85% of them present only once. Source material: peripheral blood. The clonotype originates from a woman in her sixties with acute or convalescent COVID-19.

DNA of the CDR3: TGTGCCAGCAGCCCGCTTGGCGGGGCCGGGGAGCTGTTTTTT. Translating gives CASSPLGGAGELFF. This chain connects TRBV27 to TRBJ2-2; D is perhaps TRBD2 (6 bases). This CDR3 contains 14 residues. The V and J ends lost 6 bases and 6 bases respectively, with 14 bases between them. Germline V gene sequence: CDR1 MNHEY, CDR2 SMNVEV (reference sequence).